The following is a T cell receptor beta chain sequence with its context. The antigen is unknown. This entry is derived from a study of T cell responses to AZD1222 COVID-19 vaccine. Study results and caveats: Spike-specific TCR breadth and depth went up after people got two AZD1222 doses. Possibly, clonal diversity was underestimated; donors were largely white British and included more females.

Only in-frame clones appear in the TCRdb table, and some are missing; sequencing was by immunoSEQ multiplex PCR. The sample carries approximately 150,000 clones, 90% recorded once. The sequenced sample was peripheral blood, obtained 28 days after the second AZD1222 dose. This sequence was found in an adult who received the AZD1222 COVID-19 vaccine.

CDR3 in amino acids: CASSPSAGDLYNEQFF. CDR3 bases: TGTGCCAGCAGTCCCTCGGCGGGAGATCTTTACAATGAGCAGTTCTTC. The rearrangement links TRBV2 to TRBJ2-1; 7 nucleotides agree with TRBD2. The CDR3 is 16 amino acids. Germline CDR1 and CDR2: SNHLY and FYNNEI. The ends lost 5 bases at V and 4 bases at J; junction bases unmatched: 11.